This TCR beta chain was captured by sequencing in a study of T cell repertoires in cytomegalovirus infection. Study as a whole: Public TCR beta signatures were indicative of both CMV infection and a matching HLA type.

Whole-study results and caveats: Cumulated frequencies of public TCR beta families served to identify carriers of CMV plus the relevant HLA. HLA-C-restricted TCR beta clonotypes specific for CMV led the ex vivo response.

The CDR3 is 18 amino acids. The V end lost 6 bases, the J end lost 2 bases, and 24 bases lay between the germline ends. One entry per CDR3 protein, called by TCRdb with MiXCR from the reads. In the table there are 700,000 to 950,000 distinct CDR3 sequences, around a third of which are singletons. In regard to this clonotype: What it recognizes is unknown.

This sequence was found in a human donor in good health (CMV status not recorded). Some clones in this sample may be carry-over from other donors' samples. The chain uses TRBV12-3 or TRBV12-4 and TRBJ2-3; tentatively, D is TRBD1 or TRBD2 (6 bases each). The material was cultured CD8+ T cells from PBMCs, obtained from culture after CMV antigen stimulation. Written as DNA, the CDR3 is TGTGCCAGCAGCACCACCGTCGGCCCGGGGGCGAACACAGATACGCAGTATTTT. Translating it yields CASSTTVGPGANTDTQYF.